This is a list of T cell receptor beta chains from one sample in a study of T cell changes during pregnancy in multiple sclerosis. This table comes from immunoSEQ multiplex PCR, and its TCRdb copy is limited to in-frame clones, with some not included. The data hold some 73,000 clones, with 80% to 95% observed a single time. The sequenced sample was peripheral blood, obtained in the third trimester of pregnancy. The receptors shown here come from a female donor in good health, enrolled as a control in a pregnancy study. Both conserved end residues are part of each CDR3. A D gene is named only where the DNA matches it firmly. Some rows mark clone size as missing; the rest say once, few, many or name a class of expanded clone.

v_gene: TRBV7-9
j_gene: TRBJ1-1
d_gene: .
abundance: once
CDR3aa: CASSSQANTEAFF
CDR3nt: TGTGCCAGCAGCTCGCAGGCGAACACTGAAGCTTTCTTT

v_gene: TRBV5-1
j_gene: TRBJ2-2
d_gene: TRBD1
abundance: .
CDR3aa: CASSWRQGNTGELFF
CDR3nt: TGCGCCAGCAGCTGGCGACAGGGGAACACCGGGGAGCTGTTTTTT

v_gene: TRBV10-2
j_gene: TRBJ2-7
d_gene: .
abundance: .
CDR3aa: CASSEYTEAYEQYF
CDR3nt: TGCGCCAGCAGTGAGTATACAGAAGCCTACGAGCAGTACTTC

v_gene: TRBV7-2
j_gene: TRBJ1-4
d_gene: .
abundance: .
CDR3aa: CASSLVAGNEKLFF
CDR3nt: TGTGCCAGCAGCTTAGTTGCAGGGAATGAAAAACTGTTTTTT

v_gene: TRBV7-8
j_gene: TRBJ1-2
d_gene: .
abundance: .
CDR3aa: CASSLSPGAGGYGYTF
CDR3nt: TGTGCCAGCAGCTTAAGCCCCGGGGCCGGGGGCTATGGCTACACCTTC

v_gene: TRBV7-8
j_gene: TRBJ2-1
d_gene: TRBD2
abundance: .
CDR3aa: CASSLAGGTRNEQFF
CDR3nt: TGTGCCAGCAGCTTAGCAGGTGGGACTAGGAATGAGCAGTTCTTC

v_gene: TRBV6-1
j_gene: TRBJ2-3
d_gene: TRBD1
abundance: once
CDR3aa: CASSEGTGLRTDTQYF
CDR3nt: TGTGCCAGCAGTGAAGGGACAGGGCTACGCACAGATACGCAGTATTTT

v_gene: TRBV30
j_gene: TRBJ1-1
d_gene: .
abundance: .
CDR3aa: CAWSVLFKGQKNTEAFF
CDR3nt: TGTGCCTGGAGTGTACTCTTTAAAGGACAGAAGAACACTGAAGCTTTCTTT

v_gene: TRBV6-5
j_gene: TRBJ2-1
d_gene: .
abundance: .
CDR3aa: CASSYRGDEQFF
CDR3nt: TGTGCCAGCAGTTACAGGGGTGATGAGCAGTTCTTC

v_gene: TRBV29-1
j_gene: TRBJ1-1
d_gene: TRBD1
abundance: .
CDR3aa: CSVERAGGDTEAFF
CDR3nt: TGCAGCGTTGAAAGGGCAGGGGGTGACACTGAAGCTTTCTTT

v_gene: TRBV28
j_gene: TRBJ2-1
d_gene: .
abundance: .
CDR3aa: CASSNPMGQGGNEQFF
CDR3nt: TGTGCCAGCAGCAACCCCATGGGGCAGGGTGGGAATGAGCAGTTCTTC

v_gene: TRBV16
j_gene: TRBJ1-3
d_gene: .
abundance: .
CDR3aa: CASSQSGGSGNTIYF
CDR3nt: TGTGCCAGCAGCCAATCCGGGGGATCTGGAAACACCATATATTTT

v_gene: TRBV15
j_gene: TRBJ1-3
d_gene: .
abundance: .
CDR3aa: CATSRDRFSGNTIYF
CDR3nt: TGTGCCACCAGCAGAGACCGTTTCTCTGGAAACACCATATATTTT

v_gene: TRBV30
j_gene: TRBJ2-5
d_gene: TRBD2
abundance: .
CDR3aa: CAWSASGRPLKETQYF
CDR3nt: TGTGCCTGGAGTGCTAGCGGGAGGCCTTTGAAAGAGACCCAGTACTTC

v_gene: TRBV13
j_gene: TRBJ2-4
d_gene: TRBD1
abundance: once
CDR3aa: CASSLRQGSNIQYF
CDR3nt: TGTGCCAGCAGCTTGAGACAGGGTTCGAACATTCAGTACTTC

v_gene: TRBV7-2
j_gene: TRBJ1-6
d_gene: TRBD1
abundance: .
CDR3aa: CASSETGGVNSPLHF
CDR3nt: TGTGCCAGCAGCGAAACAGGGGGCGTTAATTCACCCCTCCACTTT

v_gene: TRBV19
j_gene: TRBJ2-7
d_gene: TRBD1
abundance: .
CDR3aa: CASSPRDSLYEQYF
CDR3nt: TGTGCCAGTAGTCCTCGGGACAGTCTCTACGAGCAGTACTTC